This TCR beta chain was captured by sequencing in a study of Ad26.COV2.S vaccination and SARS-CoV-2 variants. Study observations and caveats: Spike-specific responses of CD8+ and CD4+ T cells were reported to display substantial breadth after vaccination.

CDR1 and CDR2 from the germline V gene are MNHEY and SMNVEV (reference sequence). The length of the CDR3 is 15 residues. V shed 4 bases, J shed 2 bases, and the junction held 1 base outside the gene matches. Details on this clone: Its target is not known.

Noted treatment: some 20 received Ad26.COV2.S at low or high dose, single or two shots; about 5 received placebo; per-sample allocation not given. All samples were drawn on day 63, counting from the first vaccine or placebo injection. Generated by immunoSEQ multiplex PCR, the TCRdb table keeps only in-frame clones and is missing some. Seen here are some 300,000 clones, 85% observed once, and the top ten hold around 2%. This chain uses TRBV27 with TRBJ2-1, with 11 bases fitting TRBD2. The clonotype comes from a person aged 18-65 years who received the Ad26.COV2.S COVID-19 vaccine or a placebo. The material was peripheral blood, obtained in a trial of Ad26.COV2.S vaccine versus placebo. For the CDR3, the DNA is TGTGCCAGCAGTTCGACTAGCGGGACCTACAATGAGCAGTTCTTC. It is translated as CASSSTSGTYNEQFF.